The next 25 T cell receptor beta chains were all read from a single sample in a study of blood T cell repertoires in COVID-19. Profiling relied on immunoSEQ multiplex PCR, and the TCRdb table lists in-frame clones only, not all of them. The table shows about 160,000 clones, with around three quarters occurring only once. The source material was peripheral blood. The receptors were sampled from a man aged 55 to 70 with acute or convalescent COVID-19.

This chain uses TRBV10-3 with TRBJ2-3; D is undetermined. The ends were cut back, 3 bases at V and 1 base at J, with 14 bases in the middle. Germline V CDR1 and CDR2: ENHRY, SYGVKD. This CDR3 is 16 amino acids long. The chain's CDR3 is CAISDPEVWGTDTQYF. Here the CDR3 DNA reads TGTGCCATCAGTGACCCCGAGGTTTGGGGCACAGATACGCAGTATTTT.

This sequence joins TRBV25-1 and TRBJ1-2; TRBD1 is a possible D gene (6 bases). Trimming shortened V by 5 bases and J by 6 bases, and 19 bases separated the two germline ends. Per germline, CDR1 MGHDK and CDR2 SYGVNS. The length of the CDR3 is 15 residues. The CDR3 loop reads CASSRLGGEVDGYTF. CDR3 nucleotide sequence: TGTGCCAGCAGTCGCCTAGGGGGGGAGGTTGATGGCTACACCTTC.

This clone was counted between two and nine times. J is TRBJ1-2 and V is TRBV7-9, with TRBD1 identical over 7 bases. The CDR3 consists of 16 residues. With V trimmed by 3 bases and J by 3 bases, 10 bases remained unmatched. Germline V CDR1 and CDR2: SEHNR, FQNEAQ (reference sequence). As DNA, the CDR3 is TGTGCCAGCAGCTTGGGAGAGGGGGCTGGGGACTATGGCTACACCTTC. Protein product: CASSLGEGAGDYGYTF.

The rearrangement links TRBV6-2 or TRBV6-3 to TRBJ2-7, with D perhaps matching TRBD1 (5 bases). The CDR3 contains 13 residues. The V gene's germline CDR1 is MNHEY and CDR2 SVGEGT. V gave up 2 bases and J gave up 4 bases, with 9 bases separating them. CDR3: CASSYGGHYEQYF. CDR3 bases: TGTGCCAGCAGTTACGGCGGACATTACGAGCAGTACTTC.

The CDR3 DNA reads TGTGCCAGCAGCTTAACGGGAGGAAGTGAAAAACTGTTTTTT. This codes for CASSLTGGSEKLFF. J is TRBJ1-4 and V is TRBV7-3; D not certain. V lost 0 bases to trimming and J lost 7 bases, with 9 bases between them. CDR3 length: 14 amino acids. Germline CDR1 reads SGHTA; CDR2 reads FQGTGA. The whole variable domain, remainder taken from reference TRBV7-3 and TRBJ1-4, is GAGVSQTPSNKVTEKGKYVELRCDPISGHTALYWYRQSLGQGPEFLIYFQGTGAADDSGLPNDRFFAVRPEGSVSTLKIQRTERGDSAVYLCASSLTGGSEKLFFGSGTQLSVL.

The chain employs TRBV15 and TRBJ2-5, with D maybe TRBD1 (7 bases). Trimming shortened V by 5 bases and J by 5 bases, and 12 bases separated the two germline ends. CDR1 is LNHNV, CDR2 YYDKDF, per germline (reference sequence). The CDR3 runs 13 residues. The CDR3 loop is CATSDRAGETQYF. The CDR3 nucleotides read TGTGCCACCAGCGACAGGGCGGGGGAGACCCAGTACTTC. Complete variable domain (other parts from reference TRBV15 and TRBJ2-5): DAMVIQNPRYQVTQFGKPVTLSCSQTLNHNVMYWYQQKSSQAPKLLFHYYDKDFNNEADTPDNFQSRRPNTSFCFLDIRSPGLGDTAMYLCATSDRAGETQYFGPGTRLLVL.

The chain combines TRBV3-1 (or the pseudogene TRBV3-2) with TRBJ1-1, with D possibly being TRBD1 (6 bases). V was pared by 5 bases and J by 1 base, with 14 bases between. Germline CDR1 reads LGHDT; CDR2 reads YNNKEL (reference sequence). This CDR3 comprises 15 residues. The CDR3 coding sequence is TGTGCCAGCAGCTTCCAGGACAGAAGGAACACTGAAGCTTTCTTT. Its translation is CASSFQDRRNTEAFF.

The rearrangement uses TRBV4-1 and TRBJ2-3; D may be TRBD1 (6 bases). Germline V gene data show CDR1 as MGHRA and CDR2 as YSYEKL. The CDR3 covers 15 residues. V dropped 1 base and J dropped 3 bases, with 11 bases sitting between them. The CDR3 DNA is TGCGCCAGCAGCCAAGTGGGGGCAGGGACAGATACGCAGTATTTT. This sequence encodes CASSQVGAGTDTQYF.

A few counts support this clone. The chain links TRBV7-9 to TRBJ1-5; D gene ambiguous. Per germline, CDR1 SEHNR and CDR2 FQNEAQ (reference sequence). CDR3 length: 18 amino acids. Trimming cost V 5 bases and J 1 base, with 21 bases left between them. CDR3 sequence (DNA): TGTGCCAGCAGCGCGGAGGGTTGGTGGGAACCAAGCAATCAGCCCCAGCATTTT. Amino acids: CASSAEGWWEPSNQPQHF.

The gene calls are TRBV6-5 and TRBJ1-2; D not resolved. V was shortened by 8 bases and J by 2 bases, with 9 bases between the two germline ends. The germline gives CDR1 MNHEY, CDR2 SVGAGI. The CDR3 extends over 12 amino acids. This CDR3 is CASLLLNYGYTF. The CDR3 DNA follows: TGTGCCAGCCTCCTCCTAAACTATGGCTACACCTTC.

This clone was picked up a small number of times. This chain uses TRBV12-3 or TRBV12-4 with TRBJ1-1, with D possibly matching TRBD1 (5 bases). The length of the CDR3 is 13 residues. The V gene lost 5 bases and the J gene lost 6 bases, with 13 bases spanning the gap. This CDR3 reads CASSPTGGAEAFF. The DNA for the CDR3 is TGTGCCAGCAGTCCGACGGGAGGGGCTGAAGCTTTCTTT.

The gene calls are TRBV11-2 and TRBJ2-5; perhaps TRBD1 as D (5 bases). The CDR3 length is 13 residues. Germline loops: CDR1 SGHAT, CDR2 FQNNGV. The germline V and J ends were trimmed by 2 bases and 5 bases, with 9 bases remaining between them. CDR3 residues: CASSLLGAETQYF. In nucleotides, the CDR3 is TGTGCCAGCAGCTTACTAGGGGCGGAGACCCAGTACTTC.

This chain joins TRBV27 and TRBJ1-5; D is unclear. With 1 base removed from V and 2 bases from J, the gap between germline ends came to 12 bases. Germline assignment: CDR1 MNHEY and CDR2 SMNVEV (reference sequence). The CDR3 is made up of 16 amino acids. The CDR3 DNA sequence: TGTGCCAGCAGTTTATTGGAGTCTTTGGGCAATCAGCCCCAGCATTTT. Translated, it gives CASSLLESLGNQPQHF.

The chain's CDR3 is CASSPPSADRGYQETQYF. The CDR3 coding sequence is TGTGCCAGCTCACCACCGTCAGCGGACAGGGGGTACCAAGAGACCCAGTACTTC. The chain recombines TRBV18 with TRBJ2-5; 10 nucleotides agree with TRBD1. The CDR3 sequence is 18 residues long. Per germline, CDR1 KGHSH and CDR2 LQKENI. The V and J ends lost 0 bases and 0 bases, in that order; junction bases with no gene match: 7.

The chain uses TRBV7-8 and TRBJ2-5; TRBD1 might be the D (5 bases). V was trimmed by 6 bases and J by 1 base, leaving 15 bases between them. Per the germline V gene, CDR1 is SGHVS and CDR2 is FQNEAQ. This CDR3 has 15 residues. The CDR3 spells CASRIGWGFQETQYF. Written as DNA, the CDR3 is TGTGCCAGCAGGATCGGTTGGGGCTTCCAAGAGACCCAGTACTTC.

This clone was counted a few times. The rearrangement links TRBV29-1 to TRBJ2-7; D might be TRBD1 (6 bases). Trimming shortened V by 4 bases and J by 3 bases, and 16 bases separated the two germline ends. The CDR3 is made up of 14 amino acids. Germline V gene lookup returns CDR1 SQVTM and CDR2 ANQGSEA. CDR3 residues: CSVAGAERGYEQYF. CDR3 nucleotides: TGCAGCGTTGCAGGGGCGGAGAGGGGCTACGAGCAGTACTTC.

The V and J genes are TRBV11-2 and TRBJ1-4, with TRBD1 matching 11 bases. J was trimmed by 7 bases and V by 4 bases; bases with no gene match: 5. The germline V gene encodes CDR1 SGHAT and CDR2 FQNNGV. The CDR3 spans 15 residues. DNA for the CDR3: TGTGCCAGCAGCTCGGGACAGGGGGTGTTTGAAAAACTGTTTTTT. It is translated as CASSSGQGVFEKLFF.

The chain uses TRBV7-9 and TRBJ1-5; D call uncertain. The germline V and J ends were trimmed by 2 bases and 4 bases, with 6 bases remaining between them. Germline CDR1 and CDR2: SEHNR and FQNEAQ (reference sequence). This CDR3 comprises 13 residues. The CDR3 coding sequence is TGTGCCAGCAGCTTATCGGGGAATCAGCCCCAGCATTTT. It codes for CASSLSGNQPQHF.

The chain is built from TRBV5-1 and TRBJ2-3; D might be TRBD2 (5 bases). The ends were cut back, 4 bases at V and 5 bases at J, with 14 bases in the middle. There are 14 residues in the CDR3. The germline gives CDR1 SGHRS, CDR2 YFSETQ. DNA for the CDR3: TGCGCCAGCAGCGGTAGGAGCCGGGGAGATACGCAGTATTTT. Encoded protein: CASSGRSRGDTQYF.

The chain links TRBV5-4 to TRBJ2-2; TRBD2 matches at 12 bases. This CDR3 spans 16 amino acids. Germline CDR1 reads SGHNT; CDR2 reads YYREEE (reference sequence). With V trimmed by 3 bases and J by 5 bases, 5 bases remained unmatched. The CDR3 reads CASSSLAGGKTGELFF. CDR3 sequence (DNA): TGTGCCAGCAGCTCACTAGCGGGGGGAAAAACCGGGGAGCTGTTTTTT.

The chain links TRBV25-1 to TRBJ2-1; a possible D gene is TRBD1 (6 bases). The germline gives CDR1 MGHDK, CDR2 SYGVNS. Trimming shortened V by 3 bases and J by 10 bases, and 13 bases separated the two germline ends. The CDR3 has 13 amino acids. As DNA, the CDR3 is TGTGCCAGCAGTGAGATCCCCGGGACAGAGCAGTTCTTC. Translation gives CASSEIPGTEQFF.

The CDR3 region has the DNA TGTGCCAGCAGCGTAAGTTACGGAGCAGGGGGCTTTTCAACAGATACGCAGTATTTT. This encodes CASSVSYGAGGFSTDTQYF. This chain joins TRBV9 and TRBJ2-3; 8 positions agree with TRBD1. The V gene end was trimmed by 1 base and the J gene end by 3 bases; junction bases not matched to a gene: 16. This CDR3 comprises 19 residues. CDR1 and CDR2 from the germline V gene are SGDLS and YYNGEE.

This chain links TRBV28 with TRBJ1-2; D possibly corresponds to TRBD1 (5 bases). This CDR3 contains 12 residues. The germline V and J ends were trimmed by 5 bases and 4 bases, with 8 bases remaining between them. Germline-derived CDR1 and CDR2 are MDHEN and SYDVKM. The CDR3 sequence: CASSLDSYGYTF. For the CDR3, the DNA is TGTGCCAGCAGTCTAGACAGCTATGGCTACACCTTC.

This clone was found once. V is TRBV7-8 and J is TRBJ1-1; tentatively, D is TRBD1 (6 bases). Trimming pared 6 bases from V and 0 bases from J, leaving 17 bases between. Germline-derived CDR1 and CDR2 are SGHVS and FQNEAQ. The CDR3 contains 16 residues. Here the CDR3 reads CASSFSTGTMNTEAFF. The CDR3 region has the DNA TGTGCCAGCAGTTTCTCGACAGGTACTATGAACACTGAAGCTTTCTTT.

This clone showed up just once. CDR3 nucleotides: TGTGCCACCAGTGACCCCACAGGGGGCATCTGGACAGATACGCAGTATTTT. This codes for CATSDPTGGIWTDTQYF. J is TRBJ2-3 and V is TRBV24-1; 9 bases align to TRBD1. Trimming at V came to 4 bases and at J to 3 bases, leaving 10 bases not matched to a gene. The CDR3 totals 17 residues. Germline CDR1 is KGHDR and CDR2 is SFDVKD.